This T cell receptor beta chain was sequenced for a study of CD8+ T cells in alopecia areata. Study-level background: Tofacitinib was taken orally by treated patients, and the dose was 5 to 10 mg twice daily.

This clone was seen only once. Its antigen is currently unknown. Treatment defined: oral pan-JAK inhibitor, 5-10 mg twice daily. This CDR3 contains 13 residues. Trimming removed 3 bases from V and 5 bases from J, with 10 bases in between. Germline-derived CDR1 and CDR2 are MNHEY and SMNVEV (reference sequence). Study results and limitations: Clonality exceeded that of normal scalp in lesional scalp, most notably in alopecia totalis/universalis. Throughout tofacitinib, many expanded lesional clones continued to persist in scalp and blood.

cDNA reverse transcribed from extracted RNA served as the sequencing template. Profiling relied on immunoSEQ multiplex PCR, and the TCRdb table lists in-frame clones only, not all of them. The data show about 76,000 clones, approximately 66% seen once. This receptor was obtained from a human donor with alopecia areata. The material was CD8+ T cells sorted from blood, obtained at week 24, from a patient treated with tofacitinib. The chain carries TRBV27 and TRBJ2-5; D tentatively fits TRBD1 or TRBD2 (6 bases each). The CDR3 DNA sequence: TGTGCCAGCAGTTTCCAGGGGAGGGAGACCCAGTACTTC. Its protein is CASSFQGRETQYF.